This TCR beta chain was retrieved from a study of control samples from healthy donors and cancer patients (dated by TCRdb to between 2020 and 2021). CDR1 is given as MNHEY and CDR2 as SMNVEV, both from the germline V gene (reference sequence). Here V drops 2 bases and J drops 5 bases, and the junction holds 3 bases not matched to any gene. The CDR3 runs 13 amino acids, cysteine and phenylalanine included. The DNA shown is the 39-base CDR3, in frame from base 1. Library preparation employed the immunoSEQ multiplex PCR assay. The table comes from immuneACCESS by way of TCRdb, which keeps in-frame sequences with V and J called. Part of the clones is missing from these tables; in studies checked, under half for an unresolved V gene and the rest for unknown reasons. The table kept for this sample lists roughly 200,000 clones. The ten biggest clones cover 2.2% of the sample. Note on this clone: The clone's antigen remains unknown.

The rearrangement combines TRBV27 with TRBJ2-7; the central 7 bases match TRBD1. The receptor comes from a woman aged 30 to 39 in good health. Sequencing was performed on blood. The CDR3 reads CASSLRQGNEQYF. In nucleotide form, the sequence is TGTGCCAGCAGTTTACGACAGGGCAACGAGCAGTACTTC.